This TCR beta chain was found in a study of T cells in tuberculosis. Whole-study context: CD1B tetramers identified T cells specific for mycobacterial lipid GMM. Study-wide results and limits: Low-affinity CD1B-GMM tetramer-binding T cells may have been missed.

Germline CDR1 reads ENHRY; CDR2 reads SYGVKD. V lost 4 bases and J lost 5, with 23 bases in between. The CDR3 extends over 18 amino acids. Sorting used thawed, overnight-rested PBMC stained with anti-CD3, a viability dye and GMM-loaded CD1B tetramer. CD1B tetramers were loaded with Rhodococcus equi-derived C32 glucose monomycolate. CD14-expressing monocytes were removed from PBMC before cryopreservation and sorting. Sequencing of TCR-alpha and TCR-beta chains was unpaired. Here immunoSEQ multiplex PCR was the method, and the copy in TCRdb shows in-frame clones only, minus some. The sample has around 50,000 clones, around 90% seen once.

V gene TRBV10-3 combines with J gene TRBJ2-2; D possibly corresponds to TRBD1 (8 bases). Sequencing was carried out using CD1b-GMM tetramer-negative cells sorted from PBMCs. This TCR was sampled from an adult woman with latent tuberculosis. The CDR3 bases are TGTGCCATCAGTGTCACCGTCGGGGGGACAGGTGAAACCGGGGAGCTGTTTTTT. This sequence encodes CAISVTVGGTGETGELFF.